A single sample is the source of the 9 T cell receptor beta chains below, sequenced in a study of T-cell reconstitution after alpha-beta-depleted transplantation in children. Preparing the TCRbeta library involved the use of unique molecular identifiers. In TCRdb, the PCR reads were re-called with MiXCR into one record per CDR3 protein. The table lists over 150,000 distinct CDR3 sequences, approximately 15% of them singletons. The source was PBMCs from the stem cell graft donor, collected from the stem cell graft. These receptors were obtained from a human donor who donated a stem cell graft to a child with acute lymphoblastic leukemia.

V and J are TRBV11-3 and TRBJ2-1, with a tentative D call TRBD1 (6 bases). The CDR3 sequence is 15 residues long. Trimming took 0 bases from V and 6 from J, leaving 12 bases between them. Germline V gene data show CDR1 as SGHNT and CDR2 as YENEEA. CDR3 DNA sequence: TGTGCCAGCAGCTTAGACCAGGGGATGGTCAATGAGCAGTTCTTC. The encoded protein is CASSLDQGMVNEQFF.

The V gene is TRBV29-1, the J gene TRBJ1-1; D not certain. This CDR3 has 14 residues. From germline, CDR1 is SQVTM and CDR2 ANQGSEA. V dropped 5 bases and J dropped 1 base, with 14 bases sitting between them. CDR3 nucleotides: TGCAGCGTTACAAACTTCCGGACGAACACTGAAGCTTTCTTT. It yields the protein CSVTNFRTNTEAFF.

This clonotype occurred many times. The CDR3 sequence: CASSWDRVGEKLFF. CDR3 nucleotides: TGTGCCAGCAGTTGGGACAGGGTGGGCGAAAAACTGTTTTTT. The chain joins TRBV12-3 or TRBV12-4 to TRBJ1-4; 9 positions match TRBD1. The CDR3 has 14 residues. The ends lost 4 bases at V and 8 bases at J; junction bases unmatched: 5.

This clonotype was picked up a small number of times. CDR3 in DNA: TGCGCCAGCAGCTTAAGGGGACTCCTCACAGATACGCAGTATTTT. It codes for CASSLRGLLTDTQYF. The chain recombines TRBV5-1 with TRBJ2-3; TRBD2 is a possible D gene (6 bases). The V end was cut by 2 bases, the J end by 2 bases, with 12 bases between. Germline-derived CDR1 and CDR2 are SGHRS and YFSETQ. The CDR3 totals 15 residues.

At least ten counts were recorded for this clonotype. The genes are TRBV27 and TRBJ2-6; D possibly corresponds to TRBD2 (5 bases). This CDR3 contains 15 residues. CDR1 is MNHEY, CDR2 SMNVEV, per germline (reference sequence). V was trimmed by 4 bases and J by 3 bases, leaving 10 bases between them. CDR3: CASSSKGVGANVLTF. The CDR3 DNA follows: TGTGCCAGCAGTTCAAAGGGAGTTGGGGCCAACGTCCTGACTTTC.

This clonotype was counted ten times or more. The chain joins TRBV7-8 to TRBJ2-7; maybe TRBD2 (5 bases). V was pared by 4 bases and J by 3 bases, with 13 bases between. The germline V gene has CDR1 SGHVS and CDR2 FQNEAQ. The CDR3 has 14 residues. CDR3 in amino acids: CASSSTDTSYEQYF. For the CDR3, the DNA is TGTGCCAGCAGCTCAACCGATACTAGCTACGAGCAGTACTTC.

A few counts support this clonotype. The V and J genes are TRBV5-1 and TRBJ1-5; D gene uncertain. V was shortened by 0 bases and J by 1 base, with 8 bases between the two germline ends. The CDR3 contains 15 residues. Germline CDR1 reads SGHRS; CDR2 reads YFSETQ. The DNA of the CDR3 is TGCGCCAGCAGCTTGGCCCCGGGGAGCAATCAGCCCCAGCATTTT. Amino acid sequence: CASSLAPGSNQPQHF.

At least ten counts were recorded for this clonotype. CDR3 coding DNA: TGCGCCAGCAGAATCTCCTACAATGAGCAGTTCTTC. The encoded protein is CASRISYNEQFF. J is TRBJ2-1 and V is TRBV5-1; D is uncertain. The CDR3 contains 12 residues. The V gene lost 5 bases and the J gene lost 0 bases, with 3 bases spanning the gap. Germline CDR1 SGHRS, CDR2 YFSETQ.

The chain couples TRBV11-1 to TRBJ1-1; a possible D gene is TRBD1 (5 bases). The CDR3 has 14 residues. Germline V gene data show CDR1 as SGHAT and CDR2 as FQDESV (reference sequence). The V and J ends lost 0 bases and 5 bases respectively, with 10 bases between them. The CDR3 coding sequence is TGTGCCAGCAGCTTAGCCCAGGGACGGACTGAAGCTTTCTTT. This encodes CASSLAQGRTEAFF.